This T cell receptor beta chain was captured by sequencing in a study of fetal regulatory T cell absence and autoimmunity. Sequencing was at survey level. Data came from immunoSEQ multiplex PCR; TCRdb stores just in-frame clones and leaves some out. This sample has some 87,000 clones, with 72% found just once. Looked up from germline, CDR1 is SNHLY and CDR2 is FYNNEI. Germline trimming cut 6 bases from V and 2 bases from J; bases unmatched to any gene: 9. The CDR3 is 15 amino acids. This clonotype was obtained from a male donor with IPEX syndrome. Source material: pancreas tissue. The gene calls are TRBV2 and TRBJ2-7; 8 positions agree with TRBD1. This chain's CDR3 is CASSQGQGPTYEQYF. Here the CDR3 DNA reads TGTGCCAGCAGCCAAGGACAGGGCCCCACCTACGAGCAGTACTTC.